This TCR beta chain was retrieved from a study of cytomegalovirus exposure and HLA in healthy donors. Study-wide points: Reports indicated that the classifier achieved high specificity and sensitivity in diagnosing cytomegalovirus status.

Points on this clone: Its specificity is not known.

The CDR3 spans 14 residues. Unmatched junction bases numbered 1, after V lost 1 base and J lost 2 bases. The germline CDR1 and CDR2 sequences are KGHSH and LQKENI. The PCR ran on 60 Vbeta and 13 Jbeta primers. Profiled with immunoSEQ multiplex PCR; TCRdb holds only in-frame clones, not every one. The repertoire has around 150,000 clones, approximately 77% of them found once; the top ten carry 2% to 2.5%. The sequenced sample consisted of PBMCs. The receptor was isolated from a man in his fifties in good health and CMV-seropositive. This chain uses TRBV18 with TRBJ2-5, with TRBD2 identical over 7 bases. CDR3 DNA: TGTGCCAGCTCACCACGGCGGGGGCAAGAGACCCAGTACTTC. Its translation: CASSPRRGQETQYF.